Listed here are 24 T cell receptor beta chains from one sample, sequenced in a study of vaccination and CD4 T cells after COVID-19. Once obtained from cultured CD4+ T cells, the DNA was sequenced using the Oncomine TCR Beta short-read assay. TCRdb passed the PCR reads through MiXCR, listing each CDR3 protein once. The repertoire holds fewer than 25,000 distinct CDR3 sequences, with about two fifths as singletons. The antigens for these receptors are not known. Treatment described: approximately nine-day PBMC culture with coronavirus spike peptide pools or control peptides (ViraFEST assay). Sequencing used cultured CD4+ T cells from blood. These receptor sequences come from a human donor with COVID-19.

The V and J genes are TRBV18 and TRBJ2-1, with no clear D. CDR3 length equals 12 residues. The ends were cut back, 5 bases at V and 5 bases at J, with 7 bases in the middle. Germline CDR1 is KGHSH and CDR2 is LQKENI. The CDR3, as DNA: TGTGCCAGCTCAATGGAGAACAATGAGCAGTTCTTC. Amino acids: CASSMENNEQFF.

This chain joins TRBV30 and TRBJ2-7; D gene unclear. The V gene's germline CDR1 is GTSNPN and CDR2 SVGIG (reference sequence). The CDR3 covers 13 residues. The V gene lost 8 bases and the J gene lost 4 bases, with 18 bases spanning the gap. CDR3 region: CASSELGRYEQYF. The CDR3 DNA sequence: TGTGCCAGCAGTGAACTCGGACGGTACGAGCAGTACTTC.

This chain uses TRBV15 with TRBJ1-4, with D perhaps matching TRBD1 (5 bases). The CDR3 contains 15 residues. Germline CDR1 LNHNV, CDR2 YYDKDF (reference sequence). The ends were cut back, 1 base at V and 8 bases at J, with 14 bases in the middle. The DNA for the CDR3 is TGTGCCACCAGCAGAGCCGGGACCATGGCCGAAAAACTGTTTTTT. Translation: CATSRAGTMAEKLFF.

This clonotype was detected only a few times. The chain employs TRBV19 and TRBJ1-1; D gene uncertain. Germline CDR1 and CDR2: LNHDA and SQIVND (reference sequence). This CDR3 has 14 residues. The V and J ends lost 7 bases and 0 bases respectively, with 12 bases between them. Here the CDR3 DNA reads TGTGCCAGTATTGGCCCAGATGTGAACACTGAAGCTTTCTTT. Translation: CASIGPDVNTEAFF.

This clonotype was observed a few times. The chain uses TRBV7-2 and TRBJ2-4; the match to TRBD1 covers 9 bases. Germline V gene data show CDR1 as SGHTA and CDR2 as FQGNSA. The CDR3 extends over 14 amino acids. V dropped 4 bases and J dropped 5; count of bases not matched to a gene: 3. CDR3 nucleotide sequence: TGTGCCAGCAGCTCTCGGACAGGGGAAAACATTCAGTACTTC. Translated, it gives CASSSRTGENIQYF. Drawing the rest from reference TRBV7-2 and TRBJ2-4, the complete variable domain is GAGVSQSPSNKVTEKGKDVELRCDPISGHTALYWYRQSLGQGLEFLIYFQGNSAPDKSGLPSDRFSAERTGGSVSTLTIQRTQQEDSAVYLCASSSRTGENIQYFGAGTRLSVL.

The V call is TRBV7-2, the J call TRBJ2-1; D is ambiguous. Germline CDR1 is SGHTA and CDR2 is FQGNSA. The V end was cut by 7 bases, the J end by 5 bases, with 9 bases between. The CDR3 covers 12 residues. This CDR3 reads CASIPAHNEQFF. DNA for the CDR3: TGTGCCAGCATCCCAGCCCACAATGAGCAGTTCTTC.

The CDR3 protein is CASSFPGGVTDTQYF. The CDR3 nucleotides read TGTGCCAGCAGCTTCCCGGGGGGGGTCACAGATACGCAGTATTTT. V is TRBV11-2 and J is TRBJ2-3, with 8 positions matching TRBD2. CDR3 length equals 15 residues. Germline V gene sequence: CDR1 SGHAT, CDR2 FQNNGV. V shed 3 bases, J shed 2 bases, and the junction held 4 bases outside the gene matches.

CDR3 loop: CSASRGTSGLQHF. CDR3 DNA sequence: TGCAGTGCTTCCCGTGGGACCTCAGGGCTCCAGCATTTT. J is TRBJ1-5 and V is TRBV20-1, with D tentatively TRBD1 (5 bases). Trimming removed 5 bases from V and 12 bases from J, with 20 bases in between. The CDR3 runs to 13 residues. CDR1 is DFQATT and CDR2 is SNEGSKA in the germline V gene (reference sequence).

This clonotype came up once. This chain uses TRBV18 with TRBJ2-1; possibly TRBD1 for D (6 bases). The germline V and J ends were trimmed by 1 base and 3 bases, with 7 bases remaining between them. Germline V lookup: CDR1 KGHSH, CDR2 LQKENI. This CDR3 spans 14 amino acids. The CDR3 region has the DNA TGTGCCAGCTCACCACTGGACAGCTACAATGAGCAGTTCTTC. Encoded protein: CASSPLDSYNEQFF.

This clonotype has more than one count but fewer than ten. The chain combines TRBV6-5 with TRBJ1-3; D possibly corresponds to TRBD1 (6 bases). The length of the CDR3 is 16 residues. Trimming removed 1 base from V and 0 bases from J, with 10 bases in between. Germline V gives CDR1 MNHEY, CDR2 SVGAGI. The CDR3 region is CASSYLGGGSGNTIYF. The CDR3 DNA reads as TGTGCCAGCAGTTACTTAGGGGGAGGCTCTGGAAACACCATATATTTT.

This sequence joins TRBV19 and TRBJ1-6; TRBD1 might be the D (6 bases). The V end lost 9 bases, the J end lost 3 bases, and 9 bases lay between the germline ends. This CDR3 is 13 amino acids long. Germline V gives CDR1 LNHDA, CDR2 SQIVND (reference sequence). CDR3 amino acids: CASRDIYNSPLHF. The CDR3 nucleotides read TGTGCCAGCCGGGACATCTATAATTCACCCCTCCACTTT.

The chain has TRBV5-8 and TRBJ2-5; D is unclear. CDR1 SGHTS and CDR2 YDEGEE come from the germline V gene. This CDR3 is built from 15 residues. Deletions cut 0 bases from V and 1 base from J, with 10 bases between. This CDR3 is CASSLATGRQETQYF. The DNA for the CDR3 is TGTGCCAGCAGCTTGGCAACCGGGCGCCAAGAGACCCAGTACTTC.

The chain recombines TRBV20-1 with TRBJ2-7; 11 bases map to TRBD1. This CDR3 has 13 residues. Germline lookup yields CDR1 DFQATT and CDR2 SNEGSKA (reference sequence). V gave up 6 bases and J gave up 2 bases; unmatched junction bases: 3. CDR3 amino acids: CSAPGQGAYEQYF. The CDR3 DNA follows: TGCAGTGCCCCGGGACAGGGGGCCTACGAGCAGTACTTC.

This clonotype was seen more than once but under ten times. The V gene is TRBV14, the J gene TRBJ2-5, with unresolved D. Germline CDR1 is SGHDN and CDR2 is FVKESK. Trimming removed 2 bases at V and 5 bases at J, with 18 bases between. CDR3 length equals 16 residues. CDR3 sequence reads: CASSQRVQWQLETQYF. The DNA for the CDR3 is TGTGCCAGCAGCCAACGGGTACAGTGGCAGTTGGAGACCCAGTACTTC.

The chain links TRBV7-2 to TRBJ2-3, with D unclear. Germline CDR1 and CDR2: SGHTA and FQGNSA. The CDR3 extends over 15 amino acids. V lost 1 base and J lost 1, with 9 bases in between. The CDR3 is CASSLGRTRTDTQYF. The CDR3 DNA reads as TGTGCCAGCAGCTTAGGTAGGACCCGCACAGATACGCAGTATTTT. The full variable domain, in which reference TRBV7-2 and TRBJ2-3 provide the parts outside the CDR3, is GAGVSQSPSNKVTEKGKDVELRCDPISGHTALYWYRQSLGQGLEFLIYFQGNSAPDKSGLPSDRFSAERTGGSVSTLTIQRTQQEDSAVYLCASSLGRTRTDTQYFGPGTRLTVL.

This clonotype showed up just a few times. This chain links TRBV7-2 with TRBJ2-7; 9 nucleotides line up with TRBD1. The germline CDR1 and CDR2 sequences are SGHTA and FQGNSA. This CDR3 region has 14 residues. V shed 5 bases and J 2 bases; nucleotides not matched to a gene: 4. CDR3 sequence reads: CASSQDRGTYEQYF. The CDR3 DNA follows: TGTGCCAGCAGCCAGGACAGGGGCACCTACGAGCAGTACTTC.

The V gene is TRBV5-1, the J gene TRBJ2-3, with 9 positions matching TRBD1. CDR1 is SGHRS, CDR2 YFSETQ, per germline. The CDR3 is 16 residues long. The ends lost 7 bases at V and 6 bases at J; junction bases unmatched: 15. The CDR3, as DNA: TGCGCCAGCGGACGAGATACAGGGGGCGCATCGGATACGCAGTATTTT. It yields the protein CASGRDTGGASDTQYF.

Relative to its sample, this clonotype is medium-sized (0.01 to 0.1%). V usage is TRBV6-2 or TRBV6-3 and J usage is TRBJ1-2; D might be TRBD1 (6 bases). Deletions cut 4 bases from V and 3 bases from J, with 9 bases between. Germline V gives CDR1 MNHEY, CDR2 SVGEGT. The CDR3 spans 13 residues. This CDR3 reads CASSWAGDYGYTF. The CDR3, as DNA: TGTGCCAGCAGTTGGGCAGGGGACTATGGCTACACCTTC.

J is TRBJ2-1 and V is TRBV27; 10 nucleotides agree with TRBD2. The CDR3 length is 17 residues. The trim removed 2 bases at V and 6 bases at J, leaving 10 bases unmatched. Germline loops: CDR1 MNHEY, CDR2 SMNVEV (reference sequence). DNA of the CDR3: TGTGCCAGCAGTTTAGTGGCGCTAGCGGGGGTTCTCAATGAGCAGTTCTTC. It specifies CASSLVALAGVLNEQFF.

The chain employs TRBV11-1 and TRBJ2-7; a possible D gene is TRBD2 (5 bases). Trimming took off 2 bases at V and 2 bases at J, with 7 bases between the two ends. This CDR3 has 13 amino acids. Germline V gene sequence: CDR1 SGHAT, CDR2 FQDESV (reference sequence). CDR3 bases: TGTGCCAGCAGCTTAACGGGAACCTACGAGCAGTACTTC. This codes for CASSLTGTYEQYF.

The sample holds a few counts of this clonotype. Germline is not matched at one junction end, which may reflect a read error. The genes are TRBV7-7 and TRBJ2-5; TRBD2 is a possible D gene (6 bases). The germline gives CDR1 SSHAT, CDR2 FNYEAQ (reference sequence). This CDR3 is built from 17 residues. The CDR3 DNA is TGTGCTAGCAGCTTTTCCCCCGATGGGGGGATATGGGAGACCCAGTACTTC. This codes for CASSFSPDGGIWETQYF.

The J gene is TRBJ2-2, the V gene TRBV19, with TRBD1 identical over 9 bases. This CDR3 contains 14 residues. Germline CDR1 LNHDA, CDR2 SQIVND (reference sequence). The V segment lost 6 bases and the J segment 2 bases; nucleotides outside the gene matches: 1. CDR3 loop: CASRGQGNTGELFF. The CDR3 DNA is TGTGCCAGTAGGGGACAGGGAAACACCGGGGAGCTGTTTTTT.

Only one count was recorded for this clonotype. This sequence joins TRBV7-2 and TRBJ2-4; D assignment may be TRBD1 or TRBD2 (6 bases each). V shed 1 base and J shed 9 bases, with 19 bases lying between them. Looked up from germline, CDR1 is SGHTA and CDR2 is FQGNSA. The CDR3 runs to 16 residues. This chain's CDR3 is CASSLGGRRGIGIQYF. The CDR3 coding sequence is TGTGCCAGCAGCTTAGGGGGGCGGCGGGGTATCGGCATTCAGTACTTC.

The chain joins TRBV7-9 to TRBJ2-1, with D perhaps matching TRBD1 or TRBD2 (5 bases each). Per germline, CDR1 SEHNR and CDR2 FQNEAQ (reference sequence). The V end was cut by 5 bases, the J end by 8 bases, with 16 bases between. The CDR3 runs to 14 residues. As DNA, the CDR3 is TGTGCCAGCAGCCCTCGGGACCCGACCCATGAGCAGTTCTTC. Translation gives CASSPRDPTHEQFF.